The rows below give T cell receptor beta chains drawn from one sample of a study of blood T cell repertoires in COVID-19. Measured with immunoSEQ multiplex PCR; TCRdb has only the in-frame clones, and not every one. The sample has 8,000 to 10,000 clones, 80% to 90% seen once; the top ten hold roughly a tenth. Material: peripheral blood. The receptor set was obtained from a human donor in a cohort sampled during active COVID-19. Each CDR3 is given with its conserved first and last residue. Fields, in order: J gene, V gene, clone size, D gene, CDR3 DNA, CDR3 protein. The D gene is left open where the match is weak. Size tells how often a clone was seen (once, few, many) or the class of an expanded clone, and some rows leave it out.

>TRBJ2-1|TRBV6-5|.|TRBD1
TGTGCCAGCAGCGACACAGGGGGAAATGAGCAGTTCTTC
CASSDTGGNEQFF
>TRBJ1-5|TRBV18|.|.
TGTGCCAGCTCCGGGGAAACAGGGTTGCGAAATCAGCCCCAGCATTTT
CASSGETGLRNQPQHF
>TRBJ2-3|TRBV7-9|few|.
TGTGCCAGCAGCTTGGGGACTGACACAGATACGCAGTATTTT
CASSLGTDTDTQYF
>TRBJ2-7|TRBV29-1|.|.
TGCAGCGTGGCCGGGCCTGCGGGAGAGCAGTACTTC
CSVAGPAGEQYF
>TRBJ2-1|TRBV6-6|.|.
TGTGCCACCTGGATGAGCGATGAGCAGTTCTTC
CATWMSDEQFF
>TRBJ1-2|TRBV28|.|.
TGTGCCAGCAGTTTGCCCATGGGGCAGCCCTATGGCTACACCTTC
CASSLPMGQPYGYTF
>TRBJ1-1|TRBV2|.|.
TGTGCCAGCCACAATCGGGGGGCTTTCTTT
CASHNRGAFF
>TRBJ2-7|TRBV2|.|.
TGTGCCAGCAGCCCTCGCGGCTACGAGCAGTACTTC
CASSPRGYEQYF
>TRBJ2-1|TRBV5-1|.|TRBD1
TGCGCCAGCAGCTCAAAGGGACAGAACAATGAGCAGTTCTTC
CASSSKGQNNEQFF
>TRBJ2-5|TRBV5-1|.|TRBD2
TGCGCCAGCGCGATAGCGGGGGGGCTGGAGACCCAGTACTTC
CASAIAGGLETQYF
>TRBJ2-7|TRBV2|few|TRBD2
TGTGCCAGCGCCGGGACTAGCGGTACCTACGAGCAGTACTTC
CASAGTSGTYEQYF
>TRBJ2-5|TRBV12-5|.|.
TGTGCTAGTGCCCCGACTGGTTTCACTGGGGAGACCCAGTACTTC
CASAPTGFTGETQYF
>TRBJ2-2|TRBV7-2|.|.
TGTGCCAGCAGCCCCGGGTCCGTCACCGGGGAGCTGTTTTTT
CASSPGSVTGELFF
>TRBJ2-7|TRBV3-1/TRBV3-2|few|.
TGTGCCAGCAGCCCATCCCCGGCAGGGGCCTCCTACGAGCAGTACTTC
CASSPSPAGASYEQYF
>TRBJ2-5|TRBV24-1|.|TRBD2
TGTGCCACCAGTGATCCAGTAGCGGGGGGCCAAGAGACCCAGTACTTC
CATSDPVAGGQETQYF
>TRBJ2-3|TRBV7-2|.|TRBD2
TGTGCCAGCAGCTTAGCGTTTGCGGGGGGGGCAGATACGCAGTATTTT
CASSLAFAGGADTQYF
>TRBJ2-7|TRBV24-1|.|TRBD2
TGTGCCACCAGTGACTCCGGACTAGCGGGGGGCCTTCCCTACGAGCAGTACTTC
CATSDSGLAGGLPYEQYF
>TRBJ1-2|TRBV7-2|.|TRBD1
TGTGCCACCGACACCGGACGAGGGACAGGCTTTTATGGCTACACCTTC
CATDTGRGTGFYGYTF
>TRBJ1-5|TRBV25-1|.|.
TGTGCCAGCAGTGAATCTCTAGGACAGAGCAATCAGCCCCAGCATTTT
CASSESLGQSNQPQHF
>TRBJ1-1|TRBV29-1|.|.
TGCAGCGTCAGCAAGGGGACTGAAGCTTTCTTT
CSVSKGTEAFF
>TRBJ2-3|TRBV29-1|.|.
TGCAGCGTCCAAGCAAGCGGTAGCACAGATACGCAGTATTTT
CSVQASGSTDTQYF
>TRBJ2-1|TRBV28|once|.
TGTGCCAGCAGTTTAAGGGGGGGGTTGTTCTTC
CASSLRGGLFF
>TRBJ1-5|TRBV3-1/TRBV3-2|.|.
TGTGCCAGCAGCCAAGGGCGGACACAGCCCCAGCATTTT
CASSQGRTQPQHF
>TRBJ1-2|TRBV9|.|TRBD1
TGTGCCAGCAGCGTAGGGTACGTGGACAGGGCAGCCTATGGCTACACCTTC
CASSVGYVDRAAYGYTF
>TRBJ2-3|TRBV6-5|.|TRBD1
TGTGCCAGCAGTTACGGACAGGGGAGGGGGCGGGATACGCAGTATTTT
CASSYGQGRGRDTQYF
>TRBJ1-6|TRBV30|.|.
TGTGCCTGGAGTGAAGCCGATAATTCACCCCTCCACTTT
CAWSEADNSPLHF
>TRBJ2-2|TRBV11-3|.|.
TGTGCCAGCAGTCCTAGTCGGTTCCATTCGAACACCGGGGAGCTGTTTTTT
CASSPSRFHSNTGELFF
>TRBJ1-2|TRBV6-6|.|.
TGTGCCAGCTCTTTGGACAGCACCTCCTATGGCTACACCTTC
CASSLDSTSYGYTF
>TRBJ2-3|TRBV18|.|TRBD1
TGTGCCAGCTCACCCCATGCAGGGGGCGCGACAGATACGCAGTATTTT
CASSPHAGGATDTQYF
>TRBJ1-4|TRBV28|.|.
TGTGCCAGCAGCGGAGTGCAGGAAAAACTGTTTTTT
CASSGVQEKLFF
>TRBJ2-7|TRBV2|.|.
TGTGCCAGCAGTGAATTGGCCACCTACGAGCAGTACTTC
CASSELATYEQYF
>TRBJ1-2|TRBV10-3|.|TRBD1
TGTGCCATCGGAGGACAGGCGGACTATGGCTACACCTTC
CAIGGQADYGYTF
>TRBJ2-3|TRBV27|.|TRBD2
TGTGCCAGCAGGGCGGGGGGGTTTGCAGATACGCAGTATTTT
CASRAGGFADTQYF
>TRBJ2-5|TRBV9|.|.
TGTGCCAGCAGCGTAGGTAGGTTAGCGCCGTACCAAGAGACCCAGTACTTC
CASSVGRLAPYQETQYF
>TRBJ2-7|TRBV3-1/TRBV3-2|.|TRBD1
TGTGCCAGCAGCCGGGACAGAGGCTACGAGCAGTACTTC
CASSRDRGYEQYF
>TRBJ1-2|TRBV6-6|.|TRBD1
TGTGCCAGCAGTCCAGGGACAGATGACTACACCTTC
CASSPGTDDYTF
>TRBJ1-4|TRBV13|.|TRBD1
TGTGCCAGCAGCTTCGGAGACAGGGGAAGGAATGAAAAACTGTTTTTT
CASSFGDRGRNEKLFF
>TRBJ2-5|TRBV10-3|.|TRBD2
TGTGCCATCAGTGAGCGGGGGGGCTTGAGAGAGACCCAGTACTTC
CAISERGGLRETQYF
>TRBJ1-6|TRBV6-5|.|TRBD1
TGTGCCAGCAGTTATGCAGGGACAGGCTATTCACCCCTCCACTTT
CASSYAGTGYSPLHF
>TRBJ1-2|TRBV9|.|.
TGTGCCAGCAGCGTCTACGGCACTAGCTATGGCTACACCTTC
CASSVYGTSYGYTF
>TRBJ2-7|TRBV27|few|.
TGTGCGGTTAGTAGGCAGGGGTCCTACGAGCAGTACTTC
CAVSRQGSYEQYF
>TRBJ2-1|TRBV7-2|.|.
TGTGCCAGCAGAGTAGGGGTGGAGCAGTTCTTC
CASRVGVEQFF
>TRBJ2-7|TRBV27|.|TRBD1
TGTGCCAGCAGTTCCCTCCGGGACAGGGTTGCCTACGAGCAGTACTTC
CASSSLRDRVAYEQYF
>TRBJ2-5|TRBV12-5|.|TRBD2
TGTGCTAGTGGTTCCTGGACTAGCGGGGAAGTAGAGACCCAGTACTTC
CASGSWTSGEVETQYF
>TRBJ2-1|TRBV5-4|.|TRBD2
TGTGCCAGCAGCTTGGGGGGACTAGCGGGACTAAATGAGCAGTTCTTC
CASSLGGLAGLNEQFF
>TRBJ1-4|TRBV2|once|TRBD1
TGTGCCAGCACAGGGGGCGAGGGTGAAAAACTGTTTTTT
CASTGGEGEKLFF
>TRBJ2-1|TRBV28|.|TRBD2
TGTGCCAGCAGTAGTACCGGGACTAGCGGGGGTAATGAGCAGTTCTTC
CASSSTGTSGGNEQFF
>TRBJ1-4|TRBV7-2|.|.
TGTGCCAGCAGCCAGGTCAGGGGCGGAAAACTGTTTTTT
CASSQVRGGKLFF
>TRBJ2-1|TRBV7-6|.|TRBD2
TGTGCCAGCAGCAAGGGGCGGGGGGGCAGGTGGAATGAGCAGTTCTTC
CASSKGRGGRWNEQFF
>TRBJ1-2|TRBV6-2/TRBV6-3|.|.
TGTGCCAGCAGCCGACAAGGTTCAGGCTACACCTTC
CASSRQGSGYTF
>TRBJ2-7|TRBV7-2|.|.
TGTGCCAGCAGCTTAGGGACAGTCCCCTACGAGCAGTACTTC
CASSLGTVPYEQYF
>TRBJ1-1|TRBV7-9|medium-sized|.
TGTGCCAGCAGCTTAGCGGGCAGGGGGAACACTGAAGCTTTCTTT
CASSLAGRGNTEAFF
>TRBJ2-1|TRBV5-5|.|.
TGTGCCAGCAGCTTGTTCATTCGGGGGGCCAGGCTTAGCAATGAGCAGTTCTTC
CASSLFIRGARLSNEQFF
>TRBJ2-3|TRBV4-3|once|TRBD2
TGCGCCAGCAGCCAAGATCGGGGGGGCGCAGATACGCAGTATTTT
CASSQDRGGADTQYF
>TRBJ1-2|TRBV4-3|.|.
TGCGCCAGCAGCCAGCTCGTTATCGGGTATGGCTACACCTTC
CASSQLVIGYGYTF
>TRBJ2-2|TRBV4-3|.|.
TGCGCCAGCAGCCAAGGCATAGCGTTGAACACCGGGGAGCTGTTTTTT
CASSQGIALNTGELFF
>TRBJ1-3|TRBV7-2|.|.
TGTGCCAGCAGCTTAGCGCAGGGTGGCCGAAACACCATATATTTT
CASSLAQGGRNTIYF
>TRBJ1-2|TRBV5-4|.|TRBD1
TGTGCCAGCAGCTTGATCGGACAGGGGCGCGGCTACACCTTC
CASSLIGQGRGYTF
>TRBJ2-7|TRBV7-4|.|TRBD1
TGTGCCAGCAGCGATGGCGAGGACAGGGAGTACGAGCAGTACTTC
CASSDGEDREYEQYF
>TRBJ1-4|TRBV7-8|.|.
TGTGCCAGCAGCTTACTGGAAAGGCAGGCCCCAACTAATGAAAAACTGTTTTTT
CASSLLERQAPTNEKLFF